The entry that follows covers one TCR beta chain sequence. Its specificity is unknown. The data belong to a study of CD8 T cells in Susac syndrome. Overall study results and limits: As the study acknowledged, the number of individuals who were part of its TCR sequencing and HLA analysis was relatively small.

RNA totalling about 0.45 to 1 ug underwent reverse transcription with random hexamers. Multiplex PCR with immunoSEQ amplified the TCR beta CDR3 across 54 Vbeta and 13 Jbeta. TCRdb independently ran MiXCR on the immunoSEQ multiplex PCR reads; one entry per CDR3 protein. The data hold 150,000 to 200,000 distinct CDR3 sequences, with roughly 92% observed a single time. Sequencing of TCR beta covered CD8+ and CD4+ T cells obtained from blood. Through negative isolation, CD4+ and CD8+ T cells were obtained, while TEMRA cells were enriched using FACS. V was shortened by 8 bases and J by 4 bases, with 17 bases between the two germline ends. The CDR3 runs to 14 residues. CDR1 ENHRY and CDR2 SYGVKD come from the germline V gene.

The chain is built from TRBV10-3 and TRBJ2-5; D uncertain. The receptor comes from a human donor with multiple sclerosis. Material: CD4+ T cells from PBMCs. The CDR3 sequence is CAISDGSSGETQYF. The CDR3 DNA is TGTGCCATCTCTGACGGATCCTCGGGAGAGACCCAGTACTTC.